This T cell receptor beta chain was obtained from a study of T cell responses to AZD1222 COVID-19 vaccine. Study-wide context: Pooling covered second doses at about 4 or about 12 weeks.

Overall study results and limits: Mostly white British, mostly female donors; authors suggested clonal diversity may be underestimated. Targeting of unmutated variant regions was reportedly seen in nearly half of spike-specific TCRs.

The method was immunoSEQ multiplex PCR; TCRdb's version includes in-frame clones alone and lacks a portion of them. The sample lists around 260,000 clones, 85% to 95% occurring once. CDR1 and CDR2 (germline): SNHLY, FYNNEI. Trimming removed 3 bases from V and 0 bases from J, with 9 bases in between. The CDR3 contains 16 residues. Comment on this clone: The antigen remains undetermined.

The sequence derives from an adult in good health. Here the sequenced sample was peripheral blood, taken on day 0 of AZD1222 vaccination. The chain employs TRBV2 and TRBJ1-6; D not certain. For the CDR3, the DNA is TGTGCCAGCAGTGACCCGTTCCTCTCCTATAATTCACCCCTCCACTTT. It translates to CASSDPFLSYNSPLHF.